What follows are 25 T cell receptor beta chains derived from one specimen sequenced in a study of blood T cell repertoires in COVID-19. The data were produced by immunoSEQ multiplex PCR, yet TCRdb's version contains in-frame clones alone and is incomplete. The profile shows 150,000 to 200,000 clones, about 88% of them singletons. Sequencing was done on a sample of peripheral blood. These receptors all stem from a man aged 35 to 55 with active or convalescent COVID-19.

This clone appeared once. The chain carries TRBV5-1 and TRBJ2-1; D might be TRBD1 (6 bases). Germline V lookup: CDR1 SGHRS, CDR2 YFSETQ. V lost 0 bases and J 2 bases, leaving 15 bases between the germline ends. This CDR3 comprises 17 residues. As DNA, the CDR3 is TGCGCCAGCAGCTTGGAGTTTACAGGGCAACCCTACAATGAGCAGTTCTTC. It translates to CASSLEFTGQPYNEQFF.

The CDR3, as DNA: TGTGCCAGCAGTAGGGACAGAGGACCCTATGGCTACACCTTC. This codes for CASSRDRGPYGYTF. This chain connects TRBV7-2 to TRBJ1-2, with 7 nucleotides matching TRBD1. The V gene's germline CDR1 is SGHTA and CDR2 FQGNSA. CDR3 size: 14 residues. V trimming: 6 bases; J trimming: 4 bases; junction bases outside the gene matches: 8. Combining the CDR3 with reference TRBV7-2 and TRBJ1-2 gives the whole variable domain GAGVSQSPSNKVTEKGKDVELRCDPISGHTALYWYRQSLGQGLEFLIYFQGNSAPDKSGLPSDRFSAERTGGSVSTLTIQRTQQEDSAVYLCASSRDRGPYGYTFGSGTRLTVV.

The chain employs TRBV19 and TRBJ2-7; 10 nucleotides line up with TRBD1. The CDR3 extends over 20 amino acids. The germline gives CDR1 LNHDA, CDR2 SQIVND (reference sequence). Unmatched junction bases numbered 18, after V lost 1 base and J lost 3 bases. The DNA of the CDR3 is TGTGCCAGTAGTATAGCTCGGGGATTTGTCGGGACAGGGGATTTCTACGAGCAGTACTTC. It encodes CASSIARGFVGTGDFYEQYF.

The chain is built from TRBV6-5 and TRBJ2-3; 8 bases align to TRBD1. With 2 bases clipped from V and 5 bases from J, the junction kept 9 bases outside the gene matches. The CDR3 has 16 residues. The germline V gene encodes CDR1 MNHEY and CDR2 SVGAGI. This CDR3 is CASSYPSGTGGDTQYF. The CDR3 nucleotides are TGTGCCAGCAGTTACCCATCCGGGACAGGAGGAGATACGCAGTATTTT.

The chain has TRBV7-2 and TRBJ1-3; 7 nucleotides line up with TRBD1. Trimming cost V 6 bases and J 3 bases; bases outside gene matches: 20. The germline V gene encodes CDR1 SGHTA and CDR2 FQGNSA. The CDR3 extends over 19 amino acids. The CDR3 loop is CASSKKRQGRLESGNTIYF. The CDR3 region has the DNA TGTGCCAGCAGTAAAAAAAGACAGGGACGTCTTGAAAGTGGAAACACCATATATTTT.

The gene calls are TRBV3-1 (or the pseudogene TRBV3-2) and TRBJ1-2; D not resolved. The germline gives CDR1 LGHDT, CDR2 YNNKEL (reference sequence). The germline V and J ends were trimmed by 0 bases and 6 bases, with 2 bases remaining between them. The CDR3 runs 11 residues. Here the CDR3 DNA reads TGTGCCAGCAGCCAAGACGATGGCTACACCTTC. Translated, it gives CASSQDDGYTF.

This clone was seen just once. This sequence joins TRBV19 and TRBJ1-2; 7 bases agree with TRBD1. The V gene's germline CDR1 is LNHDA and CDR2 SQIVND (reference sequence). The CDR3 has 15 residues. J was trimmed by 0 bases and V by 3 bases; bases with no gene match: 4. The CDR3 here is CASSIGTATNYGYTF. CDR3 coding DNA: TGTGCCAGTAGTATCGGGACAGCCACTAACTATGGCTACACCTTC. The whole variable domain, remainder taken from reference TRBV19 and TRBJ1-2, is DGGITQSPKYLFRKEGQNVTLSCEQNLNHDAMYWYRQDPGQGLRLIYYSQIVNDFQKGDIAEGYSVSREKKESFPLTVTSAQKNPTAFYLCASSIGTATNYGYTFGSGTRLTVV.

This clone was detected once. V and J are TRBV7-2 and TRBJ1-2, with a weak D call TRBD1 (6 bases). This CDR3 region has 16 residues. CDR1 and CDR2 (germline): SGHTA, FQGNSA. The V and J ends lost 2 bases and 1 base respectively, with 14 bases between them. This CDR3 reads CASSLLVGAVNYGYTF. The CDR3 DNA is TGTGCCAGCAGCTTACTAGTGGGGGCTGTTAACTATGGCTACACCTTC.

The chain is built from TRBV2 and TRBJ1-1, with 8 bases lining up with TRBD1. Trimming at V came to 5 bases and at J to 4 bases, leaving 6 bases not matched to a gene. Germline CDR1 SNHLY, CDR2 FYNNEI. There are 14 residues in the CDR3. The CDR3 loop reads CASSPLTGGTEAFF. The CDR3 DNA is TGTGCCAGCAGTCCTTTAACAGGGGGCACTGAAGCTTTCTTT.

In the case of this clone: The same CDR3 is also encoded by other DNA sequences in this sample. This rearrangement joins TRBV9 to TRBJ1-2; 9 bases map to TRBD1. Germline CDR1 is SGDLS and CDR2 is YYNGEE. This CDR3 has 14 amino acids. The J segment lost 2 bases and the V segment lost 3 bases, leaving 2 bases of the junction unmatched. The CDR3 loop is CASSAGQGNYGYTF. The CDR3 nucleotides read TGTGCCAGCAGCGCTGGACAGGGGAACTATGGCTACACCTTC.

The CDR3 DNA sequence: TGTGCCAGCAGCTTAGAAACAGGGTCCCATGGCTACACCTTC. It yields the protein CASSLETGSHGYTF. V and J are TRBV7-9 and TRBJ1-2, with D possibly being TRBD1 (6 bases). Germline CDR1 is SEHNR and CDR2 is FQNEAQ (reference sequence). Deletions cut 1 base from V and 6 bases from J, with 12 bases between. The CDR3 runs to 14 residues. The entire variable domain, with the rest obtained from reference TRBV7-9 and TRBJ1-2, is as follows: DTGVSQNPRHKITKRGQNVTFRCDPISEHNRLYWYRQTLGQGPEFLTYFQNEAQLEKSRLLSDRFSAERPKGSFSTLEIQRTEQGDSAMYLCASSLETGSHGYTFGSGTRLTVV.

The rearrangement joins TRBV6-2 or TRBV6-3 to TRBJ2-1; the match to TRBD2 covers 13 bases. The CDR3 length is 15 residues. With 5 bases clipped from V and 12 bases from J, the junction kept 10 bases outside the gene matches. Germline V gene data show CDR1 as MNHEY and CDR2 as SVGEGT. Here the CDR3 reads CASSATSGGAEWQFF. In nucleotides, the CDR3 is TGTGCCAGCAGTGCCACTAGCGGGGGGGCCGAATGGCAGTTCTTC.

The chain recombines TRBV27 with TRBJ1-1, with D perhaps matching TRBD1 (5 bases). V lost 5 bases and J 9 bases, leaving 19 bases between the germline ends. There are 14 residues in the CDR3. Germline V gives CDR1 MNHEY, CDR2 SMNVEV (reference sequence). CDR3 sequence: CASSQSGDGPKAFF. In DNA, the CDR3 is TGTGCCAGCAGTCAATCGGGGGACGGGCCAAAAGCTTTCTTT.

The V call is TRBV29-1, the J call TRBJ1-5; D is unresolved. CDR3 length: 12 amino acids. Deletions cut 0 bases from V and 11 bases from J, with 11 bases between. Germline V gene lookup returns CDR1 SQVTM and CDR2 ANQGSEA. The CDR3 is CSVEDAGAAQHF. CDR3 bases: TGCAGCGTTGAAGATGCGGGTGCGGCCCAGCATTTT.

This chain joins TRBV6-7 and TRBJ1-6; D gene ambiguous. TRBV6-7 is filed as an ORF, its function uncertain. Trimming took 8 bases from V and 0 from J, leaving 11 bases between them. CDR3 length: 15 residues. The CDR3 nucleotides are TGTGCCAGCCCAAGAGTAAGCTCCTATAATTCACCCCTCCACTTT. Translating gives CASPRVSSYNSPLHF.

The chain carries TRBV6-5 and TRBJ1-5, with D tentatively TRBD1 (5 bases). CDR3 size: 14 residues. Between the trimmed V and J ends, which lost 10 bases and 2 bases, there was a span of 15 bases. Germline-derived CDR1 and CDR2 are MNHEY and SVGAGI. In DNA form, the CDR3 reads TGTGCCACCAATTTGGGGGGAGGCAATCAGCCCCAGCATTTT. Its protein product is CATNLGGGNQPQHF.

The chain has TRBV6-5 and TRBJ1-3; possible D gene TRBD1, 6 bases. V lost 8 bases and J lost 0, with 14 bases in between. CDR3 size: 15 residues. The V gene's germline CDR1 is MNHEY and CDR2 SVGAGI. For the CDR3, the DNA is TGTGCCAGCGAAACAGGGCGCCTCTCTGGAAACACCATATATTTT. Translation gives CASETGRLSGNTIYF.

The chain employs TRBV7-8 and TRBJ1-3; maybe TRBD1 (5 bases). The CDR3 totals 16 residues. V lost 5 bases and J lost 2, with 16 bases in between. Germline CDR1 and CDR2: SGHVS and FQNEAQ. CDR3 amino acids: CASSRDLSGTGNTIYF. The CDR3 nucleotides are TGTGCCAGCAGCAGAGATCTCTCAGGGACTGGAAACACCATATATTTT.

This chain connects TRBV6-1 to TRBJ1-1, with 9 bases fitting TRBD1. The CDR3 is 15 amino acids. V gave up 3 bases and J gave up 1 base; unmatched junction bases: 3. Germline V gives CDR1 MNHNS, CDR2 SASEGT. CDR3 in amino acids: CASSDYRGPNTEAFF. The DNA of the CDR3 is TGTGCCAGCAGTGATTACAGGGGGCCGAACACTGAAGCTTTCTTT.

The chain combines TRBV5-5 with TRBJ2-7, with 9 nucleotides matching TRBD1. This CDR3 contains 15 residues. From germline, CDR1 is SGHKS and CDR2 YYEKEE (reference sequence). The V gene end was trimmed by 2 bases and the J gene end by 2 bases; junction bases not matched to a gene: 5. The chain's CDR3 is CASSLKWTGAYEQYF. As DNA, the CDR3 is TGTGCCAGCAGCTTAAAATGGACAGGGGCCTACGAGCAGTACTTC.

This clone came up once. Here the CDR3 DNA reads TGTGCCAGCAGTTTAGACTTCACAGATACGCAGTATTTT. It encodes CASSLDFTDTQYF. The chain couples TRBV12-3 or TRBV12-4 to TRBJ2-3; D is uncertain. This CDR3 contains 13 residues. V was trimmed by 1 base and J by 2 bases, leaving 4 bases between them.

The J gene is TRBJ1-3, the V gene TRBV7-9, with TRBD1 as a possible D gene (5 bases). The CDR3 is 16 residues long. Trimming left V 0 bases short and J 2 bases short, with 11 bases between. Germline CDR1 SEHNR, CDR2 FQNEAQ (reference sequence). CDR3 in amino acids: CASSLAGLMAGNTIYF. CDR3 in DNA: TGTGCCAGCAGCTTAGCGGGACTGATGGCTGGAAACACCATATATTTT. The whole variable domain, filled in from reference TRBV7-9 and TRBJ1-3, reads DTGVSQNPRHKITKRGQNVTFRCDPISEHNRLYWYRQTLGQGPEFLTYFQNEAQLEKSRLLSDRFSAERPKGSFSTLEIQRTEQGDSAMYLCASSLAGLMAGNTIYFGEGSWLTVV.

The sample holds one count of this clone. The chain has TRBV12-5 and TRBJ1-1; D might be TRBD1 (6 bases). The CDR3 consists of 17 residues. The V and J ends lost 1 base and 0 bases respectively, with 15 bases between them. Germline CDR1 LGHNT, CDR2 FRNRAP. The CDR3 loop reads CASGLALGTNMNTEAFF. In DNA form, the CDR3 reads TGTGCTAGTGGTTTGGCCCTAGGGACAAATATGAACACTGAAGCTTTCTTT.

V gene TRBV6-2 or TRBV6-3 combines with J gene TRBJ1-1; 11 nucleotides agree with TRBD1. V dropped 6 bases and J dropped 0; count of bases not matched to a gene: 12. The CDR3 covers 18 residues. The germline V gene has CDR1 MNHEY and CDR2 SVGEGT. The DNA of the CDR3 is TGTGCCAGCAGCAAGACCCGGGACAGGGGGAGGATGAACACTGAAGCTTTCTTT. It specifies CASSKTRDRGRMNTEAFF.

The chain joins TRBV5-1 to TRBJ1-1; 8 bases map to TRBD1. Germline CDR1 and CDR2: SGHRS and YFSETQ. CDR3 size: 13 residues. V shed 0 bases, J shed 8 bases, and the junction held 3 bases outside the gene matches. The CDR3 region is CASSLVRTGEAFF. The CDR3 DNA follows: TGCGCCAGCAGCTTGGTGAGGACAGGGGAAGCTTTCTTT. The whole variable domain, remainder taken from reference TRBV5-1 and TRBJ1-1, is KAGVTQTPRYLIKTRGQQVTLSCSPISGHRSVSWYQQTPGQGLQFLFEYFSETQRNKGNFPGRFSGRQFSNSRSEMNVSTLELGDSALYLCASSLVRTGEAFFGQGTRLTVV.